The sequence of this T cell receptor beta chain was determined in a study of blood T cell repertoires in COVID-19. Background on the study: The origin of the acute and convalescent COVID-19 samples was the United States, Italy and Spain. Sources were T cells, B-cell-depleted T cells, or PBMCs; the material itself was cDNA or gDNA.

Per the original methods: Quantification of nucleated cells was approximated via reference gene primer amplification. The assay was immunoSEQ multiplex PCR, and TCRdb's table has in-frame clones only and misses some. V, J and clone size derive from that table, while D and trimming were established from the DNA sequence. The sample includes 160,000 or so clones, approximately 87% of them seen just once. The sequenced material came from peripheral blood. The TCR originated in a woman aged 70 to 79 with acute or convalescent COVID-19.

Written as DNA, the CDR3 is TGCGCCAGCATTCCTGGGGGGACTAGCGGGGGAGAGACCCAGTACTTC. Translating gives CASIPGGTSGGETQYF. This sequence joins TRBV5-1 and TRBJ2-5, with TRBD2 matching over 14 bases. The CDR3 runs 16 residues. V trimming: 6 bases; J trimming: 4 bases; junction bases outside the gene matches: 8. In germline, CDR1 is SGHRS, CDR2 YFSETQ.